The 8 T cell receptor beta chains below all came from one sample that was sequenced in a study of blood T cells in healthy people across ages (dated by TCRdb to the mid-2010s). Library preparation used 5' RACE. The instrument was an Illumina HiSeq 2500. A second roughly 6 to 12 cycle PCR used a sample-barcoded 5' primer and a J-beta primer mix. TCRdb trimmed public reads at Q25 via fastp, called clones via MiXCR and kept in-frame beta chains. For every CDR3 protein sequence, its rows merge into one entry that carries the most common genes and DNA. The sample has approximately 900,000 distinct CDR3 sequences on record, about 48% of them singletons. The top ten hold about an eighth of the sample. Material: blood. The receptors here all came from a young man in good health.

This clonotype showed up just a few times. The V gene is TRBV11-2, the J gene TRBJ1-4, with 7 bases identical to TRBD1. CDR1 and CDR2 from the germline V gene are SGHAT and FQNNGV. This CDR3 is built from 15 residues. After removal of 5 bases from V and 1 base from J, the junction contained 4 bases not matched to a gene. The CDR3 DNA follows: TGTGCCAGCAGCATTCAGGGGGGAACTAATGAAAAACTGTTTTTT. It yields the protein CASSIQGGTNEKLFF.

This clonotype was observed a handful of times. The gene calls are TRBV6-1 and TRBJ2-5; D remains unclear. In germline, CDR1 is MNHNS, CDR2 SASEGT. CDR3 length equals 14 residues. V was clipped by 3 bases and J by 1 base, with 9 bases between them. The CDR3 nucleotides are TGTGCCAGCAGTGACCCAGTAGCCCAAGAGACCCAGTACTTC. Translation: CASSDPVAQETQYF.

J is TRBJ2-1 and V is TRBV12-3 or TRBV12-4, with 7 bases aligning to TRBD1. Trimming removed 3 bases from V and 14 bases from J; junction bases left unmatched: 7. The CDR3 length is 12 residues. The CDR3 sequence is CASSFYKDRKFF. The CDR3 DNA follows: TGTGCCAGCAGTTTCTATAAGGACAGGAAGTTCTTC.

This clonotype has just a few counts. The chain joins TRBV5-1 to TRBJ2-3, with TRBD1 matching over 8 bases. From germline, CDR1 is SGHRS and CDR2 YFSETQ. V trimming: 1 base; J trimming: 3 bases; junction bases outside the gene matches: 4. The CDR3 spans 15 residues. CDR3 sequence: CASSLTTGETDTQYF. CDR3 DNA sequence: TGCGCCAGCAGCTTGACGACAGGGGAGACAGATACGCAGTATTTT.

This rearrangement joins TRBV10-3 to TRBJ2-5; tentatively, D is TRBD1 (5 bases). From germline, CDR1 is ENHRY and CDR2 SYGVKD. The CDR3 consists of 12 residues. V was trimmed by 6 bases and J by 3 bases, leaving 8 bases between them. CDR3 nucleotide sequence: TGTGCCATCAGCGACAGAGAAGAGACCCAGTACTTC. This sequence encodes CAISDREETQYF.

The gene calls are TRBV6-6 and TRBJ2-7; 7 bases line up with TRBD1. Trimming removed 6 bases from V and 9 bases from J; junction bases left unmatched: 14. The CDR3 is made up of 14 amino acids. CDR1 MNHNY and CDR2 SVGAGI come from the germline V gene (reference sequence). CDR3 nucleotide sequence: TGTGCCAGCAGGTTGGGACAGAGCTTGGTGGGGCAGTACTTC. Its translation: CASRLGQSLVGQYF.

In DNA form, the CDR3 reads TGTGCCAGCGGACTCCAGGGACCCTACAGGGAGCAGTACTTC. It specifies CASGLQGPYREQYF. The V call is TRBV5-6, the J call TRBJ2-1; D might be TRBD1 or TRBD2, each matching 5 bases. The assigned J gene may be wrong: the sequence end matches TRBJ2-7 better. This CDR3 is 14 amino acids long. The germline CDR1 and CDR2 sequences are SGHDT and YYEEEE.

V usage is TRBV5-1 and J usage is TRBJ1-5, with D perhaps TRBD1 (5 bases). Germline CDR1 reads SGHRS; CDR2 reads YFSETQ. This CDR3 spans 18 amino acids. V gave up 0 bases and J gave up 6 bases, with 22 bases separating them. The CDR3 spells CASSLGLSGGGYTQPQHF. As DNA, the CDR3 is TGCGCCAGCAGCTTGGGACTGTCCGGGGGGGGGTATACTCAGCCCCAGCATTTT.